This TCR beta chain was found in a study of Ad26.COV2.S vaccination and SARS-CoV-2 variants. Study context: Intramuscular Ad26.COV2.S doses were given once or twice, 56 days apart. Study findings and constraints: Similar non-spike TCR breadth was observed in recipients of vaccine and of placebo. While placebo recipients had lower spike-specific TCR breadth, vaccine recipients had more. There was reportedly substantial breadth in spike-specific CD8+ and CD4+ T cell responses after vaccination.

Clones were sequenced by immunoSEQ multiplex PCR, and TCRdb holds only the in-frame ones, with some missing. The sample has approximately 500,000 clones; approximately 88% are singletons. The sample's treatment: 15 to 20 received Ad26.COV2.S at low or high dose, single or two shots; roughly 5 received placebo; per-sample allocation not given. After the first vaccine or placebo injection, samples were drawn on day 63. Germline V gene data show CDR1 as MNHEY and CDR2 as SVGEGT. The ends were cut back, 6 bases at V and 2 bases at J, with 7 bases in the middle. The CDR3 is 13 amino acids. Comments on this clone: As yet, its antigen is unknown.

This chain uses TRBV6-2 or TRBV6-3 with TRBJ2-2, with D uncertain. Sequenced here: peripheral blood, sampled in a trial of Ad26.COV2.S vaccine versus placebo. This TCR derives from a person between 18 and 65 years old who received the Ad26.COV2.S COVID-19 vaccine or a placebo. CDR3 DNA sequence: TGTGCCAGCAGCCGATTTAACACCGGGGAGCTGTTTTTT. This encodes CASSRFNTGELFF.